This T cell receptor (beta chain) was identified in a study of cytomegalovirus exposure and HLA in healthy donors. Donors counted as nominally healthy when sampled, yet unrecorded immune exposures were likely. Points on this clone: What it binds is not known.

Study-level points and caveats: Researchers reported in a later analysis that common viral pathogens appeared linked to several top clusters. Follow-up analysis later connected one missense variant in DCLRE1C with trimming of TCR beta V- and J-genes.

Amplification used 60 Vbeta primers and 13 Jbeta primers. Assay: immunoSEQ multiplex PCR; the TCRdb copy retains only in-frame clones and omits some. The sample yields fewer than 150,000 clones, under 85% seen once. This clonotype originated in a man under 40 in good health and CMV-seronegative. Material for sequencing was PBMCs.

DNA of the CDR3: TGCGCCAGCAGCGGCGGGACTGGAGGGTACCAAGAGACCCAGTACTTC. Protein sequence: CASSGGTGGYQETQYF. The chain links TRBV5-1 to TRBJ2-5; D perhaps matches TRBD2 (6 bases). The CDR3 consists of 16 residues. V lost 4 bases to trimming and J lost 0 bases, with 16 bases between them. The germline V gene encodes CDR1 SGHRS and CDR2 YFSETQ. The full variable domain, its missing parts supplied by reference TRBV5-1 and TRBJ2-5, is KAGVTQTPRYLIKTRGQQVTLSCSPISGHRSVSWYQQTPGQGLQFLFEYFSETQRNKGNFPGRFSGRQFSNSRSEMNVSTLELGDSALYLCASSGGTGGYQETQYFGPGTRLLVL.